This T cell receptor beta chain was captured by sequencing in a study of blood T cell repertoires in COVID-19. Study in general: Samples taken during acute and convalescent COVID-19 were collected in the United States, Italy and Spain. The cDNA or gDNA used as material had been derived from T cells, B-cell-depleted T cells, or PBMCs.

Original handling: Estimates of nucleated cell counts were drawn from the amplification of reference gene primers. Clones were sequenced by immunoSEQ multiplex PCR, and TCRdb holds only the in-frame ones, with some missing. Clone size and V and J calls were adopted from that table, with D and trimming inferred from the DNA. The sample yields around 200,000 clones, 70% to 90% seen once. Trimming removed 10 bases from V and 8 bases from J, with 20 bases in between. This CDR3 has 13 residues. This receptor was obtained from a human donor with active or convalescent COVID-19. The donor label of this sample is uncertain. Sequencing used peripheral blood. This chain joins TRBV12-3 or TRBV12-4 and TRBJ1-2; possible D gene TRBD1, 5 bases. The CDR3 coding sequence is TGTGCCACAGGCCGTCTTGGGGGGGAAGGCTACACCTTC. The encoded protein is CATGRLGGEGYTF.